This passage covers 23 T cell receptor beta chains from one sample sequenced in a study of CD8 T cells in ankylosing spondylitis. TCRdb itself ran the 5' RACE reads through MiXCR, one entry per CDR3 protein. The data show around 210,000 distinct CDR3 sequences, approximately 8.4% seen once. The sequenced material came from blood, either unsorted or a sorted T cell fraction (not recorded which). All receptors derive from a female donor with ankylosing spondylitis or in good health (not recorded which).

In its sample, this clonotype was seen many times. V gene TRBV6-5 combines with J gene TRBJ1-1; no clear D gene. Trimming removed 5 bases at V and 8 bases at J, with 3 bases between. CDR1 is MNHEY and CDR2 is SVGAGI in the germline V gene. This CDR3 is built from 9 residues. This CDR3 reads CASSREAFF. Written as DNA, the CDR3 is TGTGCCAGCAGTAGAGAAGCTTTCTTT.

At least ten counts were recorded for this clonotype. The V gene is TRBV20-1, the J gene TRBJ1-2, with 7 nucleotides matching TRBD1. Germline loops: CDR1 DFQATT, CDR2 SNEGSKA (reference sequence). The V and J ends lost 7 bases and 4 bases, in that order; junction bases with no gene match: 6. CDR3 length: 12 residues. CDR3 protein: CSEKRGPYGYTF. In DNA, the CDR3 is TGCAGTGAAAAAAGGGGGCCCTATGGCTACACCTTC.

The table lists this clonotype with many counts. The chain employs TRBV18 and TRBJ2-1; the D gene is possibly TRBD2 (6 bases). V was trimmed by 3 bases and J by 3 bases, leaving 18 bases between them. CDR3 length: 17 residues. Looked up from germline, CDR1 is KGHSH and CDR2 is LQKENI. The CDR3 DNA reads TGTGCCAGCTCACCTACCCTGTTAGGGGAGGTCTACAATGAGCAGTTCTTC. Translating gives CASSPTLLGEVYNEQFF.

This clonotype has a count of ten or more. The chain carries TRBV29-1 and TRBJ1-2; D is possibly TRBD1 (6 bases). V lost 4 bases, J lost 7 bases, and 16 bases lay in between. Germline-derived CDR1 and CDR2 are SQVTM and ANQGSEA. The CDR3 consists of 13 residues. CDR3 nucleotide sequence: TGCAGCGTTGGCCTTTCCAGGGGTGTTGGCTACACCTTC. This gives the protein CSVGLSRGVGYTF.

This clonotype was observed many times. The gene calls are TRBV6-1 and TRBJ1-1; D is uncertain. V was shortened by 5 bases and J by 6 bases, with 13 bases between the two germline ends. Germline CDR1 and CDR2: MNHNS and SASEGT. CDR3 length: 13 amino acids. The chain's CDR3 is CASSRGGVSEAFF. The CDR3, as DNA: TGTGCCAGCAGTAGAGGCGGCGTGTCTGAAGCTTTCTTT.

This clonotype was observed many times. The J gene is TRBJ2-6, the V gene TRBV6-5; D is uncertain. The CDR3 loop spans 14 amino acids. Per germline, CDR1 MNHEY and CDR2 SVGAGI. With 3 bases removed from V and 0 bases from J, the gap between germline ends came to 3 bases. The CDR3 region is CASSYLSGANVLTF. The CDR3 bases are TGTGCCAGCAGTTATCTCTCTGGGGCCAACGTCCTGACTTTC.

This clonotype came up a few times. This chain uses TRBV18 with TRBJ1-1; TRBD1 might be the D (6 bases). The germline V gene encodes CDR1 KGHSH and CDR2 LQKENI. V dropped 4 bases and J dropped 3 bases, with 18 bases sitting between them. This CDR3 has 16 amino acids. The CDR3 region is CASSLQGRVVHTEAFF. The CDR3 bases are TGTGCCAGCTCACTACAGGGAAGGGTGGTACACACTGAAGCTTTCTTT.

Details on this clonotype: A much larger clone lies one base from this, so it may be a read error. V is TRBV12-3 or TRBV12-4 and J is TRBJ1-1; the match to TRBD1 covers 10 bases. The length of the CDR3 is 15 residues. CDR3 sequence reads: CASSETGGLNGESFF. The CDR3 DNA is TGTGCCAGCAGTGAGACAGGGGGCCTGAATGGTGAATCTTTCTTT.

The chain uses TRBV28 and TRBJ1-5; 9 bases line up with TRBD1. CDR3 length: 18 amino acids. V trimming: 6 bases; J trimming: 1 base; junction bases outside the gene matches: 13. Germline assignment: CDR1 MDHEN and CDR2 SYDVKM. The CDR3 sequence is CASSRRTGVILSNQPQHF. Written as DNA, the CDR3 is TGTGCCAGCAGCCGGCGGACAGGGGTTATATTGAGCAATCAGCCCCAGCATTTT. The variable domain in full, completed from reference TRBV28 and TRBJ1-5, reads DVKVTQSSRYLVKRTGEKVFLECVQDMDHENMFWYRQDPGLGLRLIYFSYDVKMKEKGDIPEGYSVSREKKERFSLILESASTNQTSMYLCASSRRTGVILSNQPQHFGDGTRLSIL.

Ten or more counts support this clonotype. V gene TRBV12-3 or TRBV12-4 combines with J gene TRBJ2-3, with 7 bases matching TRBD2. The length of the CDR3 is 12 residues. V trimming: 3 bases; J trimming: 7 bases; junction bases outside the gene matches: 1. CDR3 coding DNA: TGTGCCAGCAGTTTCGGGGGGAATACGCAGTATTTT. It yields the protein CASSFGGNTQYF.

The sample holds many counts of this clonotype. The chain combines TRBV7-2 with TRBJ1-5; unclear D gene. V was clipped by 7 bases and J by 3 bases, with 19 bases between them. CDR1 and CDR2 (germline): SGHTA, FQGNSA. The CDR3 runs 16 residues. The CDR3 sequence: CASKWSGARDNQPQHF. The DNA of the CDR3 is TGTGCCAGCAAATGGAGTGGAGCGAGGGACAATCAGCCCCAGCATTTT.

Many counts were recorded for this clonotype. This chain joins TRBV6-6 and TRBJ2-7; D perhaps matches TRBD1 (5 bases). Trimming removed 2 bases from V and 5 bases from J, with 10 bases in between. This CDR3 has 13 residues. Germline CDR1 reads MNHNY; CDR2 reads SVGAGI (reference sequence). DNA for the CDR3: TGTGCCAGCAGTTACAACCCCAGGGACGAGCAGTACTTC. Translating it yields CASSYNPRDEQYF.

The sample holds many counts of this clonotype. Relative to the germline gene, one junction end is altered; a read error may explain this. CDR3 residues: CSARRVGSRVGGYF. The CDR3 bases are TGCAGTGCTCGCAGGGTAGGATCCCGAGTGGGGGGATATTTT. The genes are TRBV20-1 and TRBJ1-5, with D maybe TRBD1 (5 bases). The CDR3 is 14 residues long. Germline CDR1 is DFQATT and CDR2 is SNEGSKA (reference sequence).

This clonotype appeared many times. V is TRBV7-2 and J is TRBJ2-7, with 8 positions matching TRBD2. Unmatched junction bases numbered 3, after V lost 1 base and J lost 4 bases. Germline CDR1 and CDR2: SGHTA and FQGNSA. This CDR3 spans 14 amino acids. The CDR3 is CASSLVASGYEQYF. The CDR3 DNA is TGTGCCAGCAGCTTAGTAGCTAGCGGGTACGAGCAGTACTTC.

This clonotype was detected a few times. J is TRBJ1-5 and V is TRBV6-5; weak D call: TRBD1 (5 bases). The CDR3 extends over 15 amino acids. The germline V gene has CDR1 MNHEY and CDR2 SVGAGI. Trimming shortened V by 0 bases and J by 7 bases, and 13 bases separated the two germline ends. The CDR3 bases are TGTGCCAGCAGTTACTCTACAGCACAGGAGCAGCCCCAGCATTTT. It yields the protein CASSYSTAQEQPQHF.

The sample holds a few counts of this clonotype. The genes are TRBV12-3 or TRBV12-4 and TRBJ2-1; D possibly corresponds to TRBD2 (6 bases). This CDR3 has 16 amino acids. The germline V and J ends were trimmed by 4 bases and 0 bases, with 13 bases remaining between them. DNA of the CDR3: TGTGCCAGCAGTTCCTTGTCTAGCGCCTCCTACAATGAGCAGTTCTTC. Translating it yields CASSSLSSASYNEQFF.

At least ten counts were recorded for this clonotype. The rearrangement joins TRBV7-6 to TRBJ1-2, with D uncertain. The CDR3 loop spans 16 amino acids. Trimming removed 5 bases from V and 2 bases from J, with 18 bases in between. The germline V gene encodes CDR1 SGHVS and CDR2 FNYEAQ. DNA of the CDR3: TGTGCCAGCAGCCCTAAGCCGGGCAGCAACAACTATGGCTACACCTTC. Its protein is CASSPKPGSNNYGYTF.

This clonotype was seen a handful of times. V gene TRBV11-2 combines with J gene TRBJ2-2, with 7 bases fitting TRBD2. CDR1 and CDR2 from the germline V gene are SGHAT and FQNNGV. The CDR3 is 16 residues long. V lost 2 bases and J lost 7; bases outside the gene matches: 10. The chain's CDR3 is CASSLSTLGGIGELFF. DNA of the CDR3: TGTGCCAGCAGCTTAAGTACGCTGGGGGGGATCGGGGAGCTGTTTTTT.

V gene TRBV20-1 combines with J gene TRBJ2-7; 14 bases match TRBD2. Trimming cost V 5 bases and J 0 bases; bases outside gene matches: 12. The germline CDR1 and CDR2 sequences are DFQATT and SNEGSKA (reference sequence). This CDR3 spans 18 amino acids. CDR3 bases: TGCAGTGCTCTTCCCCCCGGACTAGCGGGAGGAGGCTCCTACGAGCAGTACTTC. Translation gives CSALPPGLAGGGSYEQYF.

This clonotype was detected ten times or more. The J gene is TRBJ2-7, the V gene TRBV4-3; tentatively, D is TRBD1 (5 bases). The CDR3 is 17 amino acids. Deletions cut 0 bases from V and 2 bases from J, with 17 bases between. Germline CDR1 LGHNA, CDR2 YSLEER. Written as DNA, the CDR3 is TGCGCCAGCAGCCAAGATCTATCCCTAGGGGTCCCCTACGAGCAGTACTTC. Protein: CASSQDLSLGVPYEQYF.

The rearrangement links TRBV12-3 or TRBV12-4 to TRBJ2-7; D perhaps matches TRBD2 (6 bases). The CDR3 runs to 12 residues. V lost 5 bases and J 4 bases, leaving 9 bases between the germline ends. The CDR3 coding sequence is TGTGCCAGCAGTCGGGGGAAATACGAGCAGTACTTC. Amino acids: CASSRGKYEQYF.

This clonotype was detected ten times or more. The chain combines TRBV4-1 with TRBJ1-2; D gene uncertain. The CDR3 covers 14 residues. Germline V gives CDR1 MGHRA, CDR2 YSYEKL. Trimming took 0 bases from V and 7 from J, leaving 12 bases between them. The chain's CDR3 is CASSQDPGDFGYTF. The CDR3 DNA sequence: TGCGCCAGCAGCCAAGACCCAGGTGACTTTGGCTACACCTTC.

This clonotype was observed at least ten times. The V call is TRBV20-1, the J call TRBJ2-3; D is undetermined. Germline V CDR1 and CDR2: DFQATT, SNEGSKA (reference sequence). This CDR3 comprises 13 residues. Trimming pared 1 base from V and 4 bases from J, leaving 9 bases between. The CDR3 sequence is CSARALRADTQYF. CDR3 in DNA: TGCAGTGCTAGAGCACTCAGAGCAGATACGCAGTATTTT.